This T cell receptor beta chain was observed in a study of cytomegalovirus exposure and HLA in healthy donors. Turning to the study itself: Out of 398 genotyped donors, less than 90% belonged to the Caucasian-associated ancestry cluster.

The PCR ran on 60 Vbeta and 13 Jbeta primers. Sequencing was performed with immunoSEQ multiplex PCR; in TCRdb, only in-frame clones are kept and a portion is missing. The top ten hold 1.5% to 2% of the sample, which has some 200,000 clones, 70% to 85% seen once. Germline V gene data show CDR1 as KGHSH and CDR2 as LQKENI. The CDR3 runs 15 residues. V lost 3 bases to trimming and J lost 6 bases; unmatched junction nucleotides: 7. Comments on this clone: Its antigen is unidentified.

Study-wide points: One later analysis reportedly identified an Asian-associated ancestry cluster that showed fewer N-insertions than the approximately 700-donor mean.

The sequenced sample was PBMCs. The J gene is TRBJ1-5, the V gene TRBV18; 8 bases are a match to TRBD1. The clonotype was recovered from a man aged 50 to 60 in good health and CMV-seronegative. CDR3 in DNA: TGTGCCAGCTCACCCAATACTCAGGGGGCTCAGCCCCAGCATTTT. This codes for CASSPNTQGAQPQHF.